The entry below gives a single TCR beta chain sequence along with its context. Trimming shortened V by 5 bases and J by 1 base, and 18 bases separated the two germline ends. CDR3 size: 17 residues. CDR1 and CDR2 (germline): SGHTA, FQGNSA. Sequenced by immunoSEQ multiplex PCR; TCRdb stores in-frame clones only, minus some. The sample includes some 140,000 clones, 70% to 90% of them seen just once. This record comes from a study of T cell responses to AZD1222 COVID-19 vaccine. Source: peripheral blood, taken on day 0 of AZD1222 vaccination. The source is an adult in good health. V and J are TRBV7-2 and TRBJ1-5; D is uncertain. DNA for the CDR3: TGTGCCAGCAGCCTTACCACGACCCCGTTAAGCAATCAGCCCCAGCATTTT. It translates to CASSLTTTPLSNQPQHF.